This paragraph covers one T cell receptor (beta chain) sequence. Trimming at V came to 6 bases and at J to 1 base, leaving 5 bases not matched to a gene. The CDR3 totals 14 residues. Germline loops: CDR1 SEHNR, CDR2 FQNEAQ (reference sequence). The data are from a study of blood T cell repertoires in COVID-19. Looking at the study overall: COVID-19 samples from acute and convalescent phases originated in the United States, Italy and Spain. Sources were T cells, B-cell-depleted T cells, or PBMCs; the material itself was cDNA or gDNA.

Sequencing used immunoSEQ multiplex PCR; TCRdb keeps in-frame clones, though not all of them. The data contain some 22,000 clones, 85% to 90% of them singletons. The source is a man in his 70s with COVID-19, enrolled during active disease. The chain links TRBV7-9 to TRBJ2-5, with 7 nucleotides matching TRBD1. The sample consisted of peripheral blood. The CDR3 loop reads CASRIRDSQETQYF. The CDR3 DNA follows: TGTGCCAGCAGGATCAGGGACAGCCAAGAGACCCAGTACTTC.